Detailed here is one T cell receptor (beta chain). The protocol was immunoSEQ multiplex PCR, while the TCRdb copy is restricted to in-frame clones and leaves out a portion. The sample carries some 60,000 clones, 85% to 95% recorded once. This CDR3 has 15 residues. V trimming: 5 bases; J trimming: 7 bases; junction bases outside the gene matches: 5. Germline loops: CDR1 MNHEY, CDR2 SMNVEV (reference sequence). The data are from a study of T cell changes during pregnancy in multiple sclerosis. This rearrangement joins TRBV27 to TRBJ2-1; 13 nucleotides agree with TRBD2. This receptor was identified in a female donor with multiple sclerosis, enrolled in a pregnancy study. Material: peripheral blood, obtained after pregnancy. The CDR3 DNA sequence: TGTGCCAGCAGTACAGGGACTAGCGGGAAAAATGAGCAGTTCTTC. This sequence encodes CASSTGTSGKNEQFF.